The 28 T cell receptor beta chains in this list originate from one sample, sequenced in a study of T cell responses to AZD1222 COVID-19 vaccine. Assay: immunoSEQ multiplex PCR; the TCRdb copy retains only in-frame clones and omits some. The sample contains just under 150,000 clones, about 86% of which appear only once. The source material was peripheral blood, sampled 28 days after the second AZD1222 dose. Receptor source: an adult who received the AZD1222 COVID-19 vaccine.

The sample holds a few counts of this clone. V is TRBV4-2 and J is TRBJ1-2, with 7 positions matching TRBD1. The CDR3 runs 16 residues. The V and J ends lost 0 bases and 4 bases, in that order; junction bases with no gene match: 8. CDR1 is LGHNA and CDR2 is YNFKEQ in the germline V gene. The CDR3 nucleotides are TGTGCCAGCAGCCAAGAGCAAGGGGGCCTTACCTATGGCTACACCTTC. Its protein is CASSQEQGGLTYGYTF.

J is TRBJ1-4 and V is TRBV5-4; D gene uncertain. The CDR3 totals 13 residues. Trimming pared 0 bases from V and 4 bases from J, leaving 4 bases between. CDR1 and CDR2 from the germline V gene are SGHNT and YYREEE (reference sequence). CDR3 sequence: CASSLGINEKLFF. The DNA for the CDR3 is TGTGCCAGCAGCTTGGGCATTAATGAAAAACTGTTTTTT. The variable domain in full, with the rest retrieved from reference TRBV5-4 and TRBJ1-4, is ETGVTQSPTHLIKTRGQQVTLRCSSQSGHNTVSWYQQALGQGPQFIFQYYREEENGRGNFPPRFSGLQFPNYSSELNVNALELDDSALYLCASSLGINEKLFFGSGTQLSVL.

This clone has a handful of counts. The same CDR3 can be traced to other DNA sequences in this sample. The rearrangement joins TRBV12-3 or TRBV12-4 to TRBJ1-3; D is unresolved. The CDR3 is made up of 12 amino acids. The V gene lost 3 bases and the J gene lost 4 bases, with 4 bases spanning the gap. The DNA of the CDR3 is TGTGCCAGCAGTTTTGGAGGAAACACCATATATTTT. Protein sequence: CASSFGGNTIYF.

The chain has TRBV9 and TRBJ2-1; D is ambiguous. The CDR3 length is 15 residues. Looked up from germline, CDR1 is SGDLS and CDR2 is YYNGEE. The V gene lost 0 bases and the J gene lost 0 bases, with 7 bases spanning the gap. This CDR3 reads CASSVGGISYNEQFF. CDR3 nucleotides: TGTGCCAGCAGCGTAGGTGGAATCTCCTACAATGAGCAGTTCTTC.

CDR3 region: CASRPGTDFGGYTF. As DNA, the CDR3 is TGCGCCAGCAGACCCGGGACAGATTTCGGTGGCTACACCTTC. J is TRBJ1-2 and V is TRBV5-1, with 7 bases identical to TRBD1. CDR1 and CDR2 (germline): SGHRS, YFSETQ. The CDR3 has 14 residues. Trimming took 5 bases from V and 7 from J; bases not matched to a gene: 11.

This clone was picked up one time. This rearrangement joins TRBV3-1 (or the pseudogene TRBV3-2) to TRBJ2-3; 8 bases are shared with TRBD1. Germline-derived CDR1 and CDR2 are LGHDT and YNNKEL (reference sequence). The CDR3 sequence is 16 residues long. J gave up 0 bases and V 4 bases, and 6 bases lay outside the gene matches. CDR3 loop: CASSRGTGTSTDTQYF. The DNA of the CDR3 is TGTGCCAGCAGCCGAGGGACAGGTACTAGCACAGATACGCAGTATTTT.

This clone showed up just once. The CDR3 here is CASSHTSGGNDEQYF. Here the CDR3 DNA reads TGCGCCAGCAGCCATACTAGCGGGGGAAACGACGAGCAGTACTTC. The rearrangement links TRBV5-1 to TRBJ2-7; 11 bases align to TRBD2. Germline lookup yields CDR1 SGHRS and CDR2 YFSETQ. V lost 4 bases and J lost 5; bases outside the gene matches: 8. The CDR3 covers 15 residues.

This sequence joins TRBV18 and TRBJ1-1; 10 bases are a match to TRBD1. The CDR3 has 15 residues. Trimming removed 5 bases from V and 3 bases from J; junction bases left unmatched: 6. Germline V gives CDR1 KGHSH, CDR2 LQKENI. The CDR3 coding sequence is TGTGCCAGCTCAGGACAGGGGGTAAGGGACACTGAAGCTTTCTTT. Protein sequence: CASSGQGVRDTEAFF. The variable domain in full, completed from reference TRBV18 and TRBJ1-1, reads NAGVMQNPRHLVRRRGQEARLRCSPMKGHSHVYWYRQLPEEGLKFMVYLQKENIIDESGMPKERFSAEFPKEGPSILRIQQVVRGDSAAYFCASSGQGVRDTEAFFGQGTRLTVV.

This clone was seen a single time. The V call is TRBV5-1, the J call TRBJ1-2, with 10 nucleotides matching TRBD1. The CDR3 runs 14 residues. Trimming removed 4 bases from V and 2 bases from J; junction bases left unmatched: 2. Per germline, CDR1 SGHRS and CDR2 YFSETQ. In DNA form, the CDR3 reads TGCGCCAGCAGCGGGGGACAGGGGAACTATGGCTACACCTTC. The encoded protein is CASSGGQGNYGYTF.

The V gene is TRBV30, the J gene TRBJ1-4; D is perhaps TRBD1 (5 bases). Trimming shortened V by 2 bases and J by 8 bases, and 9 bases separated the two germline ends. Germline CDR1 reads GTSNPN; CDR2 reads SVGIG (reference sequence). The CDR3 consists of 12 residues. CDR3 in amino acids: CAWSWGGEKLFF. The DNA of the CDR3 is TGTGCCTGGAGTTGGGGGGGGGAAAAACTGTTTTTT.

The chain combines TRBV6-5 with TRBJ2-1, with D perhaps assigned TRBD1 or TRBD2 (6 bases each). The length of the CDR3 is 15 residues. Between the trimmed V and J ends, which lost 10 bases and 0 bases, there was a span of 16 bases. CDR1 MNHEY and CDR2 SVGAGI come from the germline V gene. CDR3 protein: CATGGGPSSYNEQFF. The CDR3 coding sequence is TGTGCCACCGGGGGCGGACCGAGCTCCTACAATGAGCAGTTCTTC.

A word on this clone: The junction departs from the called germline gene at one end, perhaps through a read error. Other DNA sequences in this sample translate to the same CDR3. The rearrangement joins TRBV11-2 to TRBJ2-3; 8 nucleotides match TRBD1. There are 15 residues in the CDR3. The germline gives CDR1 SGHAT, CDR2 FQNNGV. Here the CDR3 reads CASSSQGASTDTQYF. DNA for the CDR3: TGTGCCAGCAGCTCCCAGGGGGCAAGCACGGATACGCAGTATTTT.

This clone was observed a handful of times. The V call is TRBV29-1, the J call TRBJ1-1; 11 bases fit TRBD1. There are 14 residues in the CDR3. Per the germline V gene, CDR1 is SQVTM and CDR2 is ANQGSEA. The V segment lost 2 bases and the J segment 4 bases; nucleotides outside the gene matches: 3. The DNA of the CDR3 is TGCAGCGTTGAAAGGGGGACAGGGGGCACTGAAGCTTTCTTT. Translated, it gives CSVERGTGGTEAFF.

The V call is TRBV7-2, the J call TRBJ2-7; perhaps TRBD1 as D (5 bases). Deletions cut 1 base from V and 4 bases from J, with 8 bases between. This CDR3 comprises 13 residues. Germline V gives CDR1 SGHTA, CDR2 FQGNSA. The CDR3 coding sequence is TGTGCCAGCAGCTTAGAGGGGTGGTACGAGCAGTACTTC. Residues: CASSLEGWYEQYF.

The rearrangement joins TRBV6-5 to TRBJ1-6, with D uncertain. The CDR3 length is 14 residues. The germline V gene has CDR1 MNHEY and CDR2 SVGAGI. The V gene lost 5 bases and the J gene lost 5 bases, with 10 bases spanning the gap. The CDR3 DNA is TGTGCCAGCAGTCATACAGAGAATAATTCACCCCTCCACTTT. Protein product: CASSHTENNSPLHF.

The J gene is TRBJ2-7, the V gene TRBV3-1 (or the pseudogene TRBV3-2); D is unclear. Germline values: CDR1 LGHDT, CDR2 YNNKEL (reference sequence). Trimming left V 1 base short and J 4 bases short, with 8 bases between. This CDR3 comprises 13 residues. CDR3 DNA sequence: TGTGCCAGCAGCCAAGGACAAAGGTACGAGCAGTACTTC. Translated: CASSQGQRYEQYF.

The chain combines TRBV18 with TRBJ1-1; D is unclear. The CDR3 is 15 residues long. V lost 2 bases, J lost 1 base, and 11 bases lay in between. Germline V gene data show CDR1 as KGHSH and CDR2 as LQKENI. CDR3 DNA: TGTGCCAGCTCACCAGGGGTTGTGGGGAACACTGAAGCTTTCTTT. Its translation is CASSPGVVGNTEAFF.

This chain uses TRBV7-2 with TRBJ2-3; TRBD2 agrees at 12 bases. CDR1 and CDR2 (germline): SGHTA, FQGNSA. J was trimmed by 2 bases and V by 2 bases; bases with no gene match: 5. This CDR3 contains 17 residues. CDR3 sequence: CASSLSLAGGITDTQYF. In DNA form, the CDR3 reads TGTGCCAGCAGCTTATCCCTAGCGGGAGGGATCACAGATACGCAGTATTTT. Full variable domain (remainder filled in from reference TRBV7-2 and TRBJ2-3): GAGVSQSPSNKVTEKGKDVELRCDPISGHTALYWYRQSLGQGLEFLIYFQGNSAPDKSGLPSDRFSAERTGGSVSTLTIQRTQQEDSAVYLCASSLSLAGGITDTQYFGPGTRLTVL.

In this sample, this clone turned up once. The rearrangement joins TRBV7-2 to TRBJ2-7, with unresolved D. Trimming cost V 3 bases and J 4 bases, with 16 bases left between them. Germline V gene data show CDR1 as SGHTA and CDR2 as FQGNSA. The CDR3 covers 15 residues. This CDR3 reads CASSFRDNIGYEQYF. CDR3 coding DNA: TGTGCCAGCAGCTTTCGTGACAATATCGGGTACGAGCAGTACTTC. The complete variable domain, with remaining parts taken from reference TRBV7-2 and TRBJ2-7, reads GAGVSQSPSNKVTEKGKDVELRCDPISGHTALYWYRQSLGQGLEFLIYFQGNSAPDKSGLPSDRFSAERTGGSVSTLTIQRTQQEDSAVYLCASSFRDNIGYEQYFGPGTRLTVT.

CDR3: CATSRSFEAGEGYTF. The DNA for the CDR3 is TGTGCCACCAGCAGGTCATTTGAGGCCGGGGAGGGCTACACCTTC. The genes are TRBV15 and TRBJ1-2; D is ambiguous. Trimming stripped 3 bases from V and 8 bases from J, with 19 bases between. CDR1 LNHNV and CDR2 YYDKDF come from the germline V gene (reference sequence). This CDR3 comprises 15 residues. Filled out from reference TRBV15 and TRBJ1-2, the complete variable domain reads DAMVIQNPRYQVTQFGKPVTLSCSQTLNHNVMYWYQQKSSQAPKLLFHYYDKDFNNEADTPDNFQSRRPNTSFCFLDIRSPGLGDTAMYLCATSRSFEAGEGYTFGSGTRLTVV.

CDR3 amino acids: CASRHPSGQETQYF. DNA for the CDR3: TGTGCCAGCAGGCATCCTAGCGGCCAAGAGACCCAGTACTTC. The rearrangement uses TRBV7-2 and TRBJ2-5, with 7 bases identical to TRBD2. Germline values: CDR1 SGHTA, CDR2 FQGNSA. The CDR3 is made up of 14 amino acids. V dropped 6 bases and J dropped 1; count of bases not matched to a gene: 5.

This clone has just a few counts. V usage is TRBV12-5 and J usage is TRBJ2-3, with D possibly matching TRBD1 (5 bases). Germline V gives CDR1 LGHNT, CDR2 FRNRAP. The ends were cut back, 5 bases at V and 6 bases at J, with 15 bases in the middle. The length of the CDR3 is 14 residues. The chain's CDR3 is CASGQGSRRDTQYF. The CDR3 DNA reads as TGTGCTAGTGGTCAGGGATCGAGAAGGGATACGCAGTATTTT.

The V call is TRBV5-1, the J call TRBJ1-2, with D possibly matching TRBD1 (5 bases). The CDR3 runs to 14 residues. The V end lost 1 base, the J end lost 0 bases, and 7 bases lay between the germline ends. Germline V gene lookup returns CDR1 SGHRS and CDR2 YFSETQ. In nucleotides, the CDR3 is TGCGCCAGCAGCTTGCAGGGTGCTAACTATGGCTACACCTTC. Translation: CASSLQGANYGYTF.

The chain recombines TRBV2 with TRBJ1-5; D might be TRBD1 (5 bases). Trimming removed 7 bases from V and 5 bases from J, with 12 bases in between. Germline V gives CDR1 SNHLY, CDR2 FYNNEI. This CDR3 has 13 residues. The CDR3 region is CASTPGPDQPQHF. The DNA of the CDR3 is TGTGCCAGCACCCCAGGGCCCGATCAGCCCCAGCATTTT. Full variable domain (outside the CDR3, taken from reference TRBV2 and TRBJ1-5): EPEVTQTPSHQVTQMGQEVILRCVPISNHLYFYWYRQILGQKVEFLVSFYNNEISEKSEIFDDQFSVERPDGSNFTLKIRSTKLEDSAMYFCASTPGPDQPQHFGDGTRLSIL.

CDR3 nucleotides: TGTGCCAGTAGTCCCCGATTCGGACAGGGGGCCCTCTATGGCTACACCTTC. It yields the protein CASSPRFGQGALYGYTF. The genes are TRBV19 and TRBJ1-2; 11 nucleotides line up with TRBD1. The germline gives CDR1 LNHDA, CDR2 SQIVND (reference sequence). This CDR3 has 17 residues. J was trimmed by 4 bases and V by 5 bases; bases with no gene match: 12.

This chain joins TRBV11-2 and TRBJ1-2, with unresolved D. This CDR3 has 13 amino acids. Trimming cost V 3 bases and J 8 bases, with 13 bases left between them. Germline V gene lookup returns CDR1 SGHAT and CDR2 FQNNGV. In DNA form, the CDR3 reads TGTGCCAGCAGCTTTTTCCAGGAGAGGGGCTACACCTTC. Translating gives CASSFFQERGYTF. Full variable domain (remainder filled in from reference TRBV11-2 and TRBJ1-2): EAGVAQSPRYKIIEKRQSVAFWCNPISGHATLYWYQQILGQGPKLLIQFQNNGVVDDSQLPKDRFSAERLKGVDSTLKIQPAKLEDSAVYLCASSFFQERGYTFGSGTRLTVV.

The V and J genes are TRBV6-5 and TRBJ2-2; the match to TRBD2 covers 7 bases. This CDR3 comprises 14 residues. The germline V gene encodes CDR1 MNHEY and CDR2 SVGAGI. CDR3 coding DNA: TGTGTTGCGGCTGGCGGGGGAAACACCGGGGAGCTGTTTTTT. Translation: CVAAGGGNTGELFF.

The chain recombines TRBV19 with TRBJ1-5; the match to TRBD1 covers 7 bases. This CDR3 has 15 amino acids. The V gene's germline CDR1 is LNHDA and CDR2 SQIVND (reference sequence). V shed 5 bases, J shed 7 bases, and the junction held 11 bases outside the gene matches. CDR3 DNA sequence: TGTGCCAGTAGTTCAGCAGGGGGGAATCTCCAGCCCCAGCATTTT. It is translated as CASSSAGGNLQPQHF.